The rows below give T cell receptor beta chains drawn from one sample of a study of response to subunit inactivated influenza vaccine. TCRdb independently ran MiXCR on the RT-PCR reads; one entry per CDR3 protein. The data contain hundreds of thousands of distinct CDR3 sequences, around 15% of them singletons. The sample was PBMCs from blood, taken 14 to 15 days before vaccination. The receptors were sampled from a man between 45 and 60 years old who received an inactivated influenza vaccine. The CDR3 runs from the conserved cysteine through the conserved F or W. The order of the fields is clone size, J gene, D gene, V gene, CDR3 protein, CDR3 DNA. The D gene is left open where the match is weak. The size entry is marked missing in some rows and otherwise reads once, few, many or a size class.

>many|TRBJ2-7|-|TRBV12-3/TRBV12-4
CASSERDLTIQYF
TGTGCCAGCAGTGAGAGGGACCTGACGATACAGTACTTC
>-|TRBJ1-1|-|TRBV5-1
CASSLASLVVNTEAFF
TGCGCCAGCAGCTTGGCTAGCCTTGTTGTGAACACTGAAGCTTTCTTT
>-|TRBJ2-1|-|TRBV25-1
CASSEAGTNEQFF
TGTGCCAGCAGTGAGGCGGGGACGAATGAGCAGTTCTTC
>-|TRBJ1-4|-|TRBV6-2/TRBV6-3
CASSYLDSPNEKLFF
TGTGCCAGCAGTTACCTGGACAGCCCAAATGAAAAACTGTTTTTT
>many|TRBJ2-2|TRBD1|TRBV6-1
CASSPGGVTGELFF
TGTGCCAGCAGCCCAGGGGGAGTCACCGGGGAGCTGTTTTTT
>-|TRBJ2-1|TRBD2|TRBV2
CAIRGLAGATNDNEQFF
TGTGCCATCCGGGGTTTAGCGGGAGCCACTAATGACAATGAGCAGTTCTTC
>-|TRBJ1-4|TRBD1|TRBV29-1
CSGTGTGAEKLFF
TGCAGCGGGACCGGGACAGGTGCTGAAAAACTGTTTTTT
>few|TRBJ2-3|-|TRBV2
CASTGSNTQYF
TGTGCCAGCACCGGTAGTAATACGCAGTATTTT
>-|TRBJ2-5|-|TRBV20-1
CSEGTTLGETQYF
TGCAGTGAGGGGACGACTCTTGGGGAGACCCAGTACTTC
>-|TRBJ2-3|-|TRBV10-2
CASSEVGAGADTQYF
TGCGCCAGCAGTGAGGTGGGGGCTGGGGCAGATACGCAGTATTTT
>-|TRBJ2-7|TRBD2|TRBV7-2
CASSKVGGRVYEQYF
TGTGCCAGCAGTAAAGTTGGCGGGAGAGTCTACGAGCAGTACTTC
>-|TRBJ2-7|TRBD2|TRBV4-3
CASSQEGGAGDPYEQYF
TGCGCCAGCAGCCAAGAGGGAGGGGCGGGGGACCCCTACGAGCAGTACTTC
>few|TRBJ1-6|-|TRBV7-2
CASSFGQRGSPLHF
TGTGCCAGCAGCTTCGGACAGCGCGGTTCACCCCTCCACTTT
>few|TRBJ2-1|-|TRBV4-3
CASSQDWKVRHNEQFF
TGCGCCAGCAGCCAAGATTGGAAGGTCCGGCACAATGAGCAGTTCTTC
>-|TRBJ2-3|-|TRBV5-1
CASSLVSGNTDTQYF
TGCGCCAGCAGCTTGGTGTCGGGGAACACAGATACGCAGTATTTT
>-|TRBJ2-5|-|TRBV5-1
CASSPRSGETQYF
TGCGCCAGCAGCCCTCGGTCGGGGGAGACCCAGTACTTC
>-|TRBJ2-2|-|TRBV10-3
CAITESPGNTGELFF
TGTGCCATCACTGAGTCTCCCGGGAACACCGGGGAGCTGTTTTTT
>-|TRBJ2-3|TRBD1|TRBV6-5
CASSYSGRGRVVTDTQYF
TGTGCCAGCAGTTACTCCGGCAGGGGGCGGGTGGTTACAGATACGCAGTATTTT
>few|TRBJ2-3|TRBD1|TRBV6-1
CASSGGQGRTDTQYF
TGTGCCAGCAGTGGGGGACAGGGCCGCACAGATACGCAGTATTTT
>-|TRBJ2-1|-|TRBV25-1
CGSSEWGASYNEQFF
TGTGGCAGCAGTGAGTGGGGCGCCTCCTACAATGAGCAGTTCTTC
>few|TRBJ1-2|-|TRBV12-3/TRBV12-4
CASSSGRKVGYTF
TGTGCCAGCAGTTCAGGGCGGAAGGTTGGCTACACCTTC
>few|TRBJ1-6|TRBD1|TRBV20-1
CSASSDRGLSPLHF
TGCAGTGCATCTTCGGACAGGGGGCTTTCACCCCTCCACTTT
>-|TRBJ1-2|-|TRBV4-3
CASSRTDSSGYTF
TGCGCCAGCAGCCGAACAGACAGTTCCGGCTACACCTTC
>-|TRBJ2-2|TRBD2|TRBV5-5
CASSLHGGAAGELFF
TGTGCCAGCAGCTTGCACGGGGGGGCCGCCGGGGAGCTGTTTTTT
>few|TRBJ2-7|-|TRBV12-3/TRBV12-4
CASSFGGLANLDEQYF
TGTGCCAGCAGTTTTGGGGGGCTAGCTAATTTAGACGAGCAGTACTTC
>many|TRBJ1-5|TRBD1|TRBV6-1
CASKRTGDNQPQHF
TGTGCCAGCAAAAGGACAGGGGACAATCAGCCCCAGCATTTT
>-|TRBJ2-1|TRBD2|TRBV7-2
CASSLASRGGAFEQFF
TGTGCCAGCAGCTTAGCGTCGCGCGGGGGGGCCTTTGAGCAGTTCTTC
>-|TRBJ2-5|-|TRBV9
CASSFSGGTSYQETQYF
TGTGCCAGCAGCTTCAGCGGCGGGACATCGTACCAAGAGACCCAGTACTTC
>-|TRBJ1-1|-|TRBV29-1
CSVEARGAREAFF
TGCAGCGTTGAAGCAAGGGGGGCCAGGGAAGCTTTCTTT
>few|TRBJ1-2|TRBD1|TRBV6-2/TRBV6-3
CASRYGQGSYGYTF
TGTGCCAGCAGATACGGACAGGGATCCTATGGCTACACCTTC
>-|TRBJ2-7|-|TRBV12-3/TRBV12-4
CASSGGTVSYEQYF
TGTGCCAGCAGTGGGGGGACAGTCTCCTACGAGCAGTACTTC
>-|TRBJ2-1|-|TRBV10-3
CAISLSGNEQFF
TGTGCCATCAGTCTCTCAGGCAATGAGCAGTTCTTC
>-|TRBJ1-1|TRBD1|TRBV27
CASSFKGDRGRAEAFF
TGTGCCAGCAGTTTTAAGGGAGACAGGGGGCGTGCTGAAGCTTTCTTT
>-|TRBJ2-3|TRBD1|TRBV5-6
CASSSGQVTDTQYF
TGTGCCAGCAGCTCGGGACAGGTCACAGATACGCAGTATTTT
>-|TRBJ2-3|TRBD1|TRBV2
CASRGGQGPDTQYF
TGTGCCAGCAGGGGGGGACAGGGCCCAGATACGCAGTATTTT
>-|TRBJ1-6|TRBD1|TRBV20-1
CSAIRDRGFGSYNSPLHF
TGCAGTGCTATCCGGGACAGGGGGTTTGGATCCTATAATTCACCCCTCCACTTT
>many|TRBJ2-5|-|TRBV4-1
CASSLSKGGGETQYF
TGCGCCAGCAGCCTCTCGAAGGGAGGAGGGGAGACCCAGTACTTC
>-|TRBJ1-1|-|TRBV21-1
CASRKTGRGMNTEAFF
TGTGCCAGCAGAAAAACAGGGAGAGGGATGAACACTGAAGCTTTCTTT
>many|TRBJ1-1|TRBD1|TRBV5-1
CASSTTRDSEAFF
TGCGCCAGCAGCACCACCCGGGACAGCGAAGCTTTCTTT